The clone carrying this T cell receptor beta chain was seen repeatedly, ten times or more. The data are from a study of T-cell reconstitution after alpha-beta-depleted transplantation in children. V lost 1 base and J lost 3, with 11 bases in between. The CDR3 runs to 14 residues. Germline V CDR1 and CDR2: SGHRS, YFSETQ. TCRbeta library construction was performed incorporating unique molecular identifiers. TCRdb re-analysed the PCR reads in MiXCR, keeping a single row per CDR3 protein. The sample gives roughly 300,000 distinct CDR3 sequences, 11% of which show up once; around a quarter is in the top ten.

This specimen was peripheral blood, taken 180 days after TCRalphabeta/CD19-depleted stem cell transplant. The chain has TRBV5-1 and TRBJ2-7, with D perhaps matching TRBD2 (5 bases). This sequence originates from a male patient aged 2-10 years who had a stem cell transplant for chronic granulomatous disease, so the T cells may come from the graft donor. Written as DNA, the CDR3 is TGCGCCAGCAGCTTGAGAGGTAGCGACTACGAGCAGTACTTC. It translates to CASSLRGSDYEQYF.